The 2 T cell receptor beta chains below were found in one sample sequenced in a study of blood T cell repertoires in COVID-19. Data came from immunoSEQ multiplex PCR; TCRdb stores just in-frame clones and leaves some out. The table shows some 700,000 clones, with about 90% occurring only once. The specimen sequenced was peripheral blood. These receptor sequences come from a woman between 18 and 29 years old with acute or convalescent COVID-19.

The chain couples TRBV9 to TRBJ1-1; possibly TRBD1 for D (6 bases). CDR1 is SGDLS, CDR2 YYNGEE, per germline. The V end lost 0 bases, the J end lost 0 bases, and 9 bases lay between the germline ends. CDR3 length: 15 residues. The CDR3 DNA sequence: TGTGCCAGCAGCGTAGTAGAGGGGGTGAACACTGAAGCTTTCTTT. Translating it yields CASSVVEGVNTEAFF.

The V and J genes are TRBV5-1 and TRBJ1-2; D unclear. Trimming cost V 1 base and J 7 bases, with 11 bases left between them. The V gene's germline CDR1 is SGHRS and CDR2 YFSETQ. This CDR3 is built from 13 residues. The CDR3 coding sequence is TGCGCCAGCAGCTTGTCGCGGCCCTCTGGCTACACCTTC. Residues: CASSLSRPSGYTF.